These T cell receptor beta chains were read from a single sample in a study of cytomegalovirus exposure and HLA in healthy donors. This table comes from immunoSEQ multiplex PCR, and its TCRdb copy is limited to in-frame clones, with some not included. The sample shows under 300,000 clones, around 81% of them seen only once. The sample taken for sequencing was PBMCs. The receptors derive from a woman in her fifties or sixties in good health and CMV-seropositive. The CDR3 runs from the conserved cysteine through the conserved F or W. Each record gives: CDR3 length, V gene, clone size, D gene, J gene, CDR3 protein, CDR3 DNA. The D gene is left open where the match is weak. Size tells how often a clone was seen (once, few, many) or the class of an expanded clone, and some rows leave it out.

14,TRBV28,few,NA,TRBJ1-5,CASSLLEPLRSQHF,TGTGCCAGCAGTTTATTGGAGCCCCTGAGATCCCAGCATTTT
14,TRBV6-1,NA,NA,TRBJ1-5,CASTSGTPNQPQHF,TGTGCCAGCACCTCCGGGACACCCAATCAGCCCCAGCATTTT
17,TRBV19,NA,TRBD1,TRBJ1-1,CASSIVQGARMNTEAFF,TGTGCCAGTAGTATAGTGCAGGGGGCGAGGATGAACACTGAAGCTTTCTTT
17,TRBV25-1,NA,TRBD2,TRBJ2-1,CASSELGSGRGNDEQFF,TGTGCCAGCAGTGAATTGGGTAGCGGGAGGGGGAACGATGAGCAGTTCTTC
13,TRBV19,NA,TRBD1,TRBJ2-3,CASSVDRGDTQYF,TGTGCCAGTAGTGTTGACAGGGGAGATACGCAGTATTTT
16,TRBV7-2,NA,TRBD2,TRBJ2-1,CASRYLAGEVYNEQFF,TGTGCCAGCAGGTATTTAGCGGGAGAGGTTTACAATGAGCAGTTCTTC
16,TRBV29-1,NA,NA,TRBJ2-7,CSVDKWVGGAGYEQYF,TGCAGCGTTGATAAGTGGGTAGGAGGGGCCGGCTACGAGCAGTACTTC
16,TRBV5-1,few,NA,TRBJ2-1,CASSLVGHAGYNEQFF,TGCGCCAGCAGCTTGGTGGGACACGCAGGTTACAATGAGCAGTTCTTC
15,TRBV5-6,NA,NA,TRBJ1-1,CASSFPGTMNTEAFF,TGTGCCAGCAGCTTCCCCGGGACAATGAACACTGAAGCTTTCTTT
14,TRBV5-1,NA,NA,TRBJ2-7,CASSLAPDSYYQYF,TGCGCCAGCAGCTTGGCCCCCGACAGTTACTATCAGTACTTC
17,TRBV28,NA,NA,TRBJ2-3,CASSPKGITIGTDTQYF,TGTGCCAGCAGCCCGAAGGGGATCACTATAGGGACAGATACGCAGTATTTT
13,TRBV7-9,NA,NA,TRBJ2-1,CASSFLTPSGGFF,TGTGCCAGCAGCTTCCTCACACCGTCTGGTGGGTTCTTC
18,TRBV5-4,once,NA,TRBJ2-2,CASSLRPRTAGSTGELFF,TGTGCCAGCAGCTTAAGACCCCGGACGGCCGGGAGTACCGGGGAGCTGTTTTTT
15,TRBV2,few,TRBD1,TRBJ2-7,CASSPGQGRGYEQYF,TGTGCCAGCAGTCCTGGACAGGGTAGAGGCTACGAGCAGTACTTC
17,TRBV11-3,NA,TRBD2,TRBJ2-1,CASSGGTSGRRGNEQFF,TGTGCCAGCAGCGGAGGGACTAGCGGGAGGCGGGGCAATGAGCAGTTCTTC
15,TRBV19,NA,NA,TRBJ2-1,CASSIIDSSYNEQFF,TGTGCCAGTAGTATAATCGACTCCTCCTACAATGAGCAGTTCTTC
15,TRBV5-1,NA,TRBD1,TRBJ1-1,CASSLDRGRNTEAFF,TGCGCCAGCAGCTTGGACAGGGGACGAAACACTGAAGCTTTCTTT
15,TRBV28,once,NA,TRBJ2-1,CASSAPGVTYNEQFF,TGTGCCAGCAGTGCCCCCGGGGTGACCTACAATGAGCAGTTCTTC
15,TRBV27,NA,NA,TRBJ2-7,CASMSWGGGHYEQYF,TGTGCCAGCATGAGTTGGGGAGGGGGGCACTACGAGCAGTACTTC
16,TRBV6-5,once,NA,TRBJ2-7,CASSYSDSSSSYEQYF,TGTGCCAGCAGTTACTCCGACTCATCAAGCTCCTACGAGCAGTACTTC
13,TRBV19,NA,TRBD1,TRBJ1-1,CASRDRTNTEAFF,TGTGCCAGTAGGGACAGGACGAACACTGAAGCTTTCTTT
13,TRBV5-4,NA,TRBD1,TRBJ1-2,CASSPTGNDGYTF,TGTGCCAGCAGCCCGACAGGGAACGATGGCTACACCTTC
14,TRBV30,NA,TRBD2,TRBJ2-7,CAWSAGLLSYEQYF,TGTGCCTGGTCAGCGGGACTTCTCTCCTACGAGCAGTACTTC
16,TRBV5-6,NA,NA,TRBJ2-7,CASSLAGVRTSYEQYF,TGTGCCAGCAGCTTGGCCGGGGTTAGGACCTCCTACGAGCAGTACTTC
15,TRBV10-3,few,NA,TRBJ2-3,CAISRGSGITDTQYF,TGTGCCATCAGTCGGGGTTCGGGGATCACAGATACGCAGTATTTT
13,TRBV2,NA,NA,TRBJ1-1,CASSLGQNTEAFF,TGTGCCAGCAGTCTGGGACAGAACACTGAAGCTTTCTTT
15,TRBV6-9,NA,TRBD1,TRBJ1-5,CASITIHRGGQPQHF,TGTGCCAGCATCACAATCCACAGGGGCGGACAGCCCCAGCATTTT
17,TRBV28,NA,TRBD1,TRBJ1-1,CASSLVRQGAISTEAFF,TGTGCCAGCAGTTTAGTGAGACAGGGGGCGATTTCCACTGAAGCTTTCTTT
14,TRBV27,NA,TRBD1,TRBJ1-4,CASSHRTGAGKLFF,TGTGCCAGCAGTCATCGGACAGGGGCCGGGAAACTGTTTTTT
16,TRBV28,NA,TRBD1,TRBJ2-7,CASSLFPGQGSSEQYF,TGTGCCAGCAGTTTATTCCCGGGACAGGGCTCGAGCGAGCAGTACTTC
15,TRBV2,NA,NA,TRBJ2-1,CASSVDYSETNEQFF,TGTGCCAGCAGTGTGGACTACTCGGAGACGAATGAGCAGTTCTTC
13,TRBV11-2,NA,NA,TRBJ1-1,CASSLAGGPEAFF,TGTGCCAGCAGCTTAGCTGGGGGCCCCGAAGCTTTCTTT
14,TRBV5-5,NA,NA,TRBJ1-2,CASSLSSSDYGYTF,TGTGCCAGCAGCTTGAGTTCTTCGGACTATGGCTACACCTTC
14,TRBV11-2,NA,TRBD2,TRBJ2-7,CASATGGASYEQYF,TGTGCCAGCGCCACCGGGGGGGCCTCCTACGAGCAGTACTTC
13,TRBV19,NA,NA,TRBJ1-5,CASTGGGNQPQHF,TGTGCCAGTACGGGGGGGGGCAATCAGCCCCAGCATTTT
12,TRBV7-9,NA,TRBD1,TRBJ1-1,CSSSPRQGKAFF,TGTTCCAGCAGCCCCAGACAGGGAAAAGCTTTCTTT
13,TRBV28,NA,NA,TRBJ2-7,CASQPGSSYEQYF,TGTGCCAGCCAACCCGGGAGCTCCTACGAGCAGTACTTC
12,TRBV6-1,NA,NA,TRBJ2-7,CASSESGYEQYF,TGTGCCAGCAGTGAGAGCGGCTACGAGCAGTACTTC
14,TRBV25-1,NA,NA,TRBJ2-1,CASSEFSGSNEQFF,TGTGCCAGCAGTGAATTTAGCGGTAGCAATGAGCAGTTCTTC
14,TRBV15,once,NA,TRBJ1-1,CATSRDPGYAEAFF,TGTGCCACCAGCAGAGATCCGGGGTACGCTGAAGCTTTCTTT
14,TRBV5-1,NA,TRBD1,TRBJ2-5,CASSFGQAQETQYF,TGCGCCAGCAGCTTCGGACAGGCCCAAGAGACCCAGTACTTC
13,TRBV28,once,TRBD1,TRBJ1-2,CASSLRQGRGYTF,TGTGCCAGCAGTCTGAGACAGGGAAGAGGCTACACCTTC
16,TRBV5-1,NA,TRBD2,TRBJ2-1,CASSWAASGSYNEQFF,TGCGCCAGCAGCTGGGCCGCTAGCGGGAGTTACAATGAGCAGTTCTTC
16,TRBV7-9,NA,TRBD2,TRBJ2-1,CASSYLSGRAYNEQFF,TGTGCCAGCAGCTATCTTAGCGGGAGGGCCTACAATGAGCAGTTCTTC
16,TRBV9,few,NA,TRBJ2-5,CASSGKEDLVQETQYF,TGTGCCAGCAGCGGAAAGGAGGATCTGGTCCAAGAGACCCAGTACTTC
15,TRBV6-1,NA,TRBD2,TRBJ2-1,CASRDLAGLNNEQFF,TGTGCCAGCAGGGATCTAGCGGGGTTAAACAATGAGCAGTTCTTC
12,TRBV6-5,NA,NA,TRBJ2-7,CASSSRGHEQYF,TGTGCCAGCAGTTCCCGCGGCCACGAGCAGTACTTC